Ten or more counts support the clone carrying this TCR beta chain. Its antigen is still unknown. The sample comes from a study of T cell repertoires in cytomegalovirus infection. Turning to the study itself: Public TCR beta signatures indicated both CMV infection and matching HLA type. Points from the study as a whole: Predominance within the ex vivo response was attributable to HLA-C-restricted CMV-specific TCR beta clonotypes.

TCRdb passed the reads through MiXCR, listing each CDR3 protein once. Of around 530,000 distinct CDR3 sequences in the sample, about 15% were seen once. Trimming took 5 bases from V and 5 from J; bases not matched to a gene: 4. The V gene's germline CDR1 is SGHVS and CDR2 FNYEAQ. CDR3 size: 14 residues. Sequencing was done on a sample of CD8+ T cells from PBMCs. The chain couples TRBV7-6 to TRBJ2-1; 9 bases are a match to TRBD2. The TCR originated in a human donor in good health (CMV status not recorded). Some clones in this sample may be carry-over from other donors' samples. DNA for the CDR3: TGTGCCAGCAGCCCAATAGCGGGGGACAATGAGCAGTTCTTC. Residues: CASSPIAGDNEQFF.